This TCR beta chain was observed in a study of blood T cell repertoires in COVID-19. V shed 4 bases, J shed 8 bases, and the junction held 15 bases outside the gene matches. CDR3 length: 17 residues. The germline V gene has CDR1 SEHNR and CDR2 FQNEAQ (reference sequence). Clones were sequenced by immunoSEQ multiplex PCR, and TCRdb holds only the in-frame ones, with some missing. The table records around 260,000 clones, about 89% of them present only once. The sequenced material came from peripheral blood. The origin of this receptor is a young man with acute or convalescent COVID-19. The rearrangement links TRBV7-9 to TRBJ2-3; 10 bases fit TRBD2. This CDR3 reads CASSSTQSGRGLGTQYF. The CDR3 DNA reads TGTGCCAGCAGCTCAACTCAAAGCGGGAGGGGGTTGGGTACGCAGTATTTT.